This T cell receptor (beta chain) was recovered during a study of blood T cell repertoires in COVID-19. Generated by immunoSEQ multiplex PCR, the TCRdb table keeps only in-frame clones and is missing some. Among 150,000 or so clones listed, 80% to 90% were seen once. CDR1 and CDR2 (germline): SGDLS, YYNGEE. The germline V and J ends were trimmed by 4 bases and 4 bases, with 9 bases remaining between them. The CDR3 totals 13 residues. This TCR derives from an older woman with COVID-19, enrolled during active disease. Input material: peripheral blood. The chain recombines TRBV9 with TRBJ1-3; unclear D gene. Here the CDR3 reads CASSLSNGNTIYF. The CDR3 DNA follows: TGTGCCAGCAGCTTGAGCAACGGAAACACCATATATTTT. Full variable domain (missing parts from reference TRBV9 and TRBJ1-3): DSGVTQTPKHLITATGQRVTLRCSPRSGDLSVYWYQQSLDQGLQFLIQYYNGEERAKGNILERFSAQQFPDLHSELNLSSLELGDSALYFCASSLSNGNTIYFGEGSWLTVV.